The next 3 T cell receptor beta chains were all read from a single sample in a study of molecular identifiers for immune sequencing clone quantification. MiXCR was run by TCRdb on the PCR reads, yielding one entry per CDR3 protein. The table includes tens of thousands of distinct CDR3 sequences, approximately 24% detected once. Material: naive CD8+ T cells from blood, with Jurkat cell RNA spiked in. Subset indicated: FACS-sorted CD8+CD4-CCR7+CD45RA+ naive T cells. The origin of the receptors is a human donor in good health. Some libraries in this study had Jurkat cell RNA spiked in.

V usage is TRBV29-1 and J usage is TRBJ2-1; 7 bases line up with TRBD2. This CDR3 spans 17 amino acids. V shed 2 bases and J 1 base; nucleotides not matched to a gene: 11. Germline V CDR1 and CDR2: SQVTM, ANQGSEA. CDR3 nucleotides: TGCAGCGTTGAAACCCGACTAGCCATACGTTCCTACAATGAGCAGTTCTTC. The encoded protein is CSVETRLAIRSYNEQFF.

Note on this clonotype: It may be a read error: a sequence one base away is much more abundant. This chain joins TRBV28 and TRBJ2-5; 13 bases align to TRBD2. V lost 10 bases and J lost 4; bases outside the gene matches: 12. CDR3 length: 16 amino acids. Germline V gene sequence: CDR1 MDHEN, CDR2 SYDVKM. In DNA form, the CDR3 reads TGTGCCACCCAGTTTTGTACTAGCGGGAGGGGAGAGACCCAGTACTTC. This sequence encodes CATQFCTSGRGETQYF.

In its sample, this clonotype was seen many times. The V call is TRBV7-9, the J call TRBJ1-5; 9 bases are shared with TRBD1. V trimming: 5 bases; J trimming: 5 bases; junction bases outside the gene matches: 4. The CDR3 has 14 residues. The germline gives CDR1 SEHNR, CDR2 FQNEAQ (reference sequence). The CDR3 here is CASSPWTGDQPQHF. In DNA, the CDR3 is TGTGCCAGCAGCCCCTGGACAGGGGATCAGCCCCAGCATTTT.